The clone carrying this TCR beta chain was detected ten times or more. Its antigen remains unidentified. This specimen belongs to a study of T-cell reconstitution after alpha-beta-depleted transplantation in children. During its preparation, the TCRbeta library received unique molecular identifiers. TCRdb passed the PCR reads through MiXCR, listing each CDR3 protein once. The sample lists about 640,000 distinct CDR3 sequences, 10% to 15% occurring once. Notes on the study in general: Diversity of TCRbeta at day 60 was high in some patients, arising from surviving recipient T cells and thymic progenitors. T cells produced anew were the main source of T-cell counts and diversity one year after transplant.

This sequence originates from a male patient younger than 18 who had a stem cell transplant for acute myeloid leukemia, so the T cells may come from the graft donor. Sequencing was performed on PBMCs, mostly from graft donor cells, taken 360 days after TCRalphabeta/CD19-depleted stem cell transplant.

The CDR3, as DNA: TGCGCCAGCAGCTTGTCGGCCCTAGCGGGTTTCAATGAGCAGTTCTTC. Translation: CASSLSALAGFNEQFF. The chain combines TRBV5-1 with TRBJ2-1; 8 bases match TRBD2. Germline V lookup: CDR1 SGHRS, CDR2 YFSETQ. Losses at the gene ends were 1 base for V and 6 bases for J; bases not matched to a gene: 9. This CDR3 is built from 16 residues.